The T cell receptor (beta chain) under discussion was sequenced for a study of T-cell reconstitution after alpha-beta-depleted transplantation in children. Study findings and constraints: By one year post-transplant, T-cell counts and diversity largely arose from T cells that were newly produced. As was reported, about two months after transplant, alpha-beta T cells came from several hundred expanded graft clones.

V lost 1 base to trimming and J lost 0 bases, with 13 bases between them. Germline values: CDR1 MNHEY, CDR2 SMNVEV (reference sequence). The CDR3 is 18 residues long. Molecular barcoding with unique molecular identifiers was used for the TCRbeta library. TCRdb used MiXCR to reprocess the PCR reads, holding one entry per CDR3 protein. In the table there are about 830,000 distinct CDR3 sequences, under 20% of which are singletons. A word on this clonotype: The target antigen is unknown.

The input for sequencing was PBMCs, mostly from graft donor cells, taken 360 days after TCRalphabeta/CD19-depleted stem cell transplant. The sequence came from a male patient between 10 and 17 years old who had a stem cell transplant for acute lymphoblastic leukemia, so the T cells may come from the graft donor. The rearrangement uses TRBV27 and TRBJ2-6, with D perhaps assigned TRBD1 or TRBD2 (5 bases each). CDR3 amino acids: CASSLYRGRGSGANVLTF. The CDR3 region has the DNA TGTGCCAGCAGTTTATATAGGGGTCGGGGCTCTGGGGCCAACGTCCTGACTTTC.